This TCR beta chain was found in a study of blood T cell repertoires in COVID-19. Looking at the study overall: Spain, Italy and the United States supplied samples that represented acute and convalescent COVID-19. T cells, B-cell-depleted T cells, or PBMCs provided the cDNA or gDNA that served as material.

As originally analysed: Counts of nucleated cells, estimated from reference gene primer amplification, were obtained. The table came from immunoSEQ multiplex PCR; TCRdb's copy has only in-frame clones and leaves some out. The V and J calls and clone size were taken over from that table, and D and trimming were inferred from the DNA. The table records 250,000 to 300,000 clones, 85% to 90% of them present only once. The J segment lost 4 bases and the V segment lost 4 bases, leaving 5 bases of the junction unmatched. Per the germline V gene, CDR1 is SGHDT and CDR2 is YYEEEE. The CDR3 sequence is 14 residues long. In its sample, this clone was seen a few times.

Sequencing used peripheral blood. This sequence originates from a woman in her thirties or forties who had recovered from COVID-19. J is TRBJ1-1 and V is TRBV5-6, with 9 nucleotides matching TRBD1. The CDR3 DNA follows: TGTGCCAGCAGCCGACAGGGGGACGGCACTGAAGCTTTCTTT. It codes for CASSRQGDGTEAFF.